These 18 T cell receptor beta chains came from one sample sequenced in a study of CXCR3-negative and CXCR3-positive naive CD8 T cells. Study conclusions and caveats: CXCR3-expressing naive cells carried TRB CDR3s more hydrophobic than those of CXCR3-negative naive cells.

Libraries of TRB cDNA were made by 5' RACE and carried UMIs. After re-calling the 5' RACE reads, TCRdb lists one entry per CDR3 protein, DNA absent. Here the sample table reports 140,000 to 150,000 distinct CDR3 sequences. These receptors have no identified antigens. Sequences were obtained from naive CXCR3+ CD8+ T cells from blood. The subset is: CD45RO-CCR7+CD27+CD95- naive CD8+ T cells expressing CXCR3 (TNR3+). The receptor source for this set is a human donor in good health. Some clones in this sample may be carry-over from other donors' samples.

CDR3 sequence: CASSDPNWTGQNGYTF. The J gene is TRBJ1-2, the V gene TRBV9; TCRdb indicates TRBD1, and absent DNA this call remains unverified. The CDR3 spans 16 residues. The germline gives CDR1 SGDLS, CDR2 YYNGEE.

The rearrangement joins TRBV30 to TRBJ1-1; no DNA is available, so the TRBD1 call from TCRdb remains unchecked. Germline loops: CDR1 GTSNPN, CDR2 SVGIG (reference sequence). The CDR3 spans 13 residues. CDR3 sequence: CAWSVGGGPEAFF.

The chain's CDR3 is CASSPPGLAEAFF. This chain connects TRBV7-9 to TRBJ1-1. The germline V gene encodes CDR1 SEHNR and CDR2 FQNEAQ (reference sequence). This CDR3 spans 13 amino acids.

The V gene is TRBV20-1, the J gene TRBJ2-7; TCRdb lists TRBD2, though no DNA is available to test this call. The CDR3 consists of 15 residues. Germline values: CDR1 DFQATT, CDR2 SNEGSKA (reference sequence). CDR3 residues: CSAREVERVTYEQYF.

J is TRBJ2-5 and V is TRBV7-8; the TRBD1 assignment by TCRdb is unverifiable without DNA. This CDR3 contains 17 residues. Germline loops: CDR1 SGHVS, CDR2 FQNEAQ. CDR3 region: CASSFRVERGPQETQYF. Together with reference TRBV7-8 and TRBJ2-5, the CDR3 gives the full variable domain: GAGVSQSPRYKVAKRGQDVALRCDPISGHVSLFWYQQALGQGPEFLTYFQNEAQLDKSGLPSDRFFAERPEGSVSTLKIQRTQQEDSAVYLCASSFRVERGPQETQYFGPGTRLLVL.

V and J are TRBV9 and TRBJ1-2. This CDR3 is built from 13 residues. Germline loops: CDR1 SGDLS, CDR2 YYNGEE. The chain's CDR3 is CASSVGTNYGYTF.

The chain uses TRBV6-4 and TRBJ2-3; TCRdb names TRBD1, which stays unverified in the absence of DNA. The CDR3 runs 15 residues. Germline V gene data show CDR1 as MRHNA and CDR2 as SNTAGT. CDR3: CASSDSGRVTDTQYF.

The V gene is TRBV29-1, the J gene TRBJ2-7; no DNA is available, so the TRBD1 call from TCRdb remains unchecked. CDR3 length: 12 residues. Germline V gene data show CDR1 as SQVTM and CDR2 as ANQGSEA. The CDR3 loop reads CSVETGGDEQYF.

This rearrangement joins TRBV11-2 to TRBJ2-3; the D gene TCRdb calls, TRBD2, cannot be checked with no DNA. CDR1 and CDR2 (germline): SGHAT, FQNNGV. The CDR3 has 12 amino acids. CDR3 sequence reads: CASSFWAGGQYF.

The CDR3 here is CSVESPAFETQYF. The chain employs TRBV29-1 and TRBJ2-5. CDR3 length: 13 residues. The germline V gene encodes CDR1 SQVTM and CDR2 ANQGSEA.

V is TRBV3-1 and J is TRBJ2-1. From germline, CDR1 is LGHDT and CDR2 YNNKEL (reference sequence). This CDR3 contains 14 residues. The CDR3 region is CASSQGGDHNEQFF.

This CDR3 is CASSSGLVNAGELFF. The J gene is TRBJ2-2, the V gene TRBV12-3 or TRBV12-4; the D gene TCRdb calls, TRBD2, cannot be checked with no DNA. The CDR3 loop spans 15 amino acids.

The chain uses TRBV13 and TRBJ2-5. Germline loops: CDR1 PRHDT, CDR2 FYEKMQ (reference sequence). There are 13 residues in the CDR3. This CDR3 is CASSSSDQETQYF.

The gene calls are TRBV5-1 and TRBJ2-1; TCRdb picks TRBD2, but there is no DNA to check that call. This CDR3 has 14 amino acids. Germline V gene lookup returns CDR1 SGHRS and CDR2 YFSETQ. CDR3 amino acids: CASGETGSYNEQFF.

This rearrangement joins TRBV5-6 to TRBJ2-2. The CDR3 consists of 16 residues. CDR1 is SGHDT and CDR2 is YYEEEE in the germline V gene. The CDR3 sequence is CASSLRGAEKAGELFF.

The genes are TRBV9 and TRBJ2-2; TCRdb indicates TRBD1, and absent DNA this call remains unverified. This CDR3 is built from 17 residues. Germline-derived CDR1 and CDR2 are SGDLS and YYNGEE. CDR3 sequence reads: CASSVNRDALNTGELFF.

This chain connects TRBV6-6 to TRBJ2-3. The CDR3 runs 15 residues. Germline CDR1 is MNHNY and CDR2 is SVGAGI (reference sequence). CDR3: CASSYLTASTDTQYF.

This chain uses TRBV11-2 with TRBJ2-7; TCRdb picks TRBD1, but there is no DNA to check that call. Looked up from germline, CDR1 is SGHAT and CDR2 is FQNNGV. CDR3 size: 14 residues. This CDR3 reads CASSIGTGAYEQYF.